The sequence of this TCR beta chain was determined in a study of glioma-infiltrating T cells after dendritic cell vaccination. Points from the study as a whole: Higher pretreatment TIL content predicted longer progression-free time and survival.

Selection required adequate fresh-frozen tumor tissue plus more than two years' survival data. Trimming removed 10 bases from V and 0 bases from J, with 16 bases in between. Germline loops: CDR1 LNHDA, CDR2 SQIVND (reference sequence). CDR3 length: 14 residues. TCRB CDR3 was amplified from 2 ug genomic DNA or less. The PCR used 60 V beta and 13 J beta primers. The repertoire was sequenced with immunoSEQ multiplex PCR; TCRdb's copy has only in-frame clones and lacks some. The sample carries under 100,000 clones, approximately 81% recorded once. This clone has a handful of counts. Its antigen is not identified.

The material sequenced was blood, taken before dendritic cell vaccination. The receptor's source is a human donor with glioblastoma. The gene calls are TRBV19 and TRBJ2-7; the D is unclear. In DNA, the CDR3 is TGTGCCACTAGACCGGCAGGCAGCTCCTACGAGCAGTACTTC. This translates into CATRPAGSSYEQYF.